This T cell receptor beta chain was identified during a study of cytomegalovirus exposure and HLA in healthy donors. The wider study: As an earlier analysis found, roughly 170 million T cells yielded around 110 million unique TCR beta sequences.

The CDR3 loop spans 16 amino acids. Per the germline V gene, CDR1 is KGHSH and CDR2 is LQKENI. Trimming cost V 5 bases and J 3 bases, with 17 bases left between them. To note about this clone: The antigen remains undetermined.

Overall study findings and caveats: A later analysis found TCR association rates differed by HLA locus, highest for DRB1 and lowest for HLA-C.

The PCR contained 60 Vbeta and 13 Jbeta primers. TCRdb's table, derived via immunoSEQ multiplex PCR, lists solely in-frame clones and lacks some. The sample consists of 150,000 to 200,000 clones, 65% to 90% of them appearing once. The chain recombines TRBV18 with TRBJ1-5; D perhaps matches TRBD1 (6 bases). This TCR came from a woman aged 45 to 65 in good health and CMV-seronegative. Input material: PBMCs. Here the CDR3 DNA reads TGTGCCAGCTCAACAGGGCTTCCGACAGACAATCAGCCCCAGCATTTT. Encoded protein: CASSTGLPTDNQPQHF.